These 23 T cell receptor beta chains were all obtained from the same sample, sequenced in a study of identical twins. TCRdb re-called the 5' RACE reads with MiXCR, one entry per CDR3 protein. Of approximately 260,000 distinct CDR3 sequences in the sample, about 8% were seen once. Another study also made use of these data, one on yellow fever vaccine responses in identical twins.

The sequenced sample consisted of CD8+ T cells sorted from blood. These receptors were obtained from a woman aged 18 to 35 in good health.

This clonotype was seen a few times. The chain recombines TRBV29-1 with TRBJ2-2; a weak D match, TRBD1 (5 bases). Germline V gene lookup returns CDR1 SQVTM and CDR2 ANQGSEA. V lost 0 bases and J lost 4, with 6 bases in between. This CDR3 has 13 amino acids. CDR3 in amino acids: CSVEDQGTGELFF. The CDR3 bases are TGCAGCGTTGAAGATCAGGGCACCGGGGAGCTGTTTTTT.

This clonotype was observed a few times. CDR3 DNA: TGTGCCAGTCTACGTAGGGGGGAGCTGTTTTTT. Translated, it gives CASLRRGELFF. V usage is TRBV6-6 and J usage is TRBJ2-2; D is ambiguous. V lost 9 bases, J lost 8 bases, and 10 bases lay in between. This CDR3 spans 11 amino acids. Germline V CDR1 and CDR2: MNHNY, SVGAGI (reference sequence).

This clonotype was seen more than once but under ten times. The chain combines TRBV20-1 with TRBJ2-1; 8 positions agree with TRBD1. The V gene's germline CDR1 is DFQATT and CDR2 SNEGSKA (reference sequence). CDR3 length equals 15 residues. V lost 0 bases to trimming and J lost 4 bases; unmatched junction nucleotides: 5. The CDR3 DNA reads TGCAGTGCTAGAGATCCGGGACAGGCATACAATGAGCAGTTCTTC. Protein product: CSARDPGQAYNEQFF.

The rearrangement links TRBV29-1 to TRBJ2-7; TRBD1 matches 11 bases. Germline V CDR1 and CDR2: SQVTM, ANQGSEA. The CDR3 sequence is 13 residues long. V dropped 6 bases and J dropped 3; count of bases not matched to a gene: 4. CDR3 DNA: TGCAGCGTCAGGGGGACAGGGGGCTACGAGCAGTACTTC. It translates to CSVRGTGGYEQYF.

This clonotype was counted once. CDR3 sequence: CASSQGGVWLAGGPDNEQFF. As DNA, the CDR3 is TGTGCCAGCAGTCAAGGGGGAGTTTGGTTAGCGGGAGGGCCGGACAATGAGCAGTTCTTC. This chain connects TRBV28 to TRBJ2-1; TRBD2 aligns across 11 bases. Per the germline V gene, CDR1 is MDHEN and CDR2 is SYDVKM. This CDR3 spans 20 amino acids. J gave up 5 bases and V 5 bases, and 20 bases lay outside the gene matches.

This clonotype was recorded a few times. The gene calls are TRBV6-5 and TRBJ2-5; D is uncertain. Per germline, CDR1 MNHEY and CDR2 SVGAGI. The CDR3 sequence is 14 residues long. V was cut by 0 bases and J by 0 bases, with 5 bases left in between. As DNA, the CDR3 is TGTGCCAGCAGTTACTCAGGGAACCAAGAGACCCAGTACTTC. Protein product: CASSYSGNQETQYF.

This clonotype was seen many times. V usage is TRBV7-6 and J usage is TRBJ2-7; no clear D gene. The germline V gene encodes CDR1 SGHVS and CDR2 FNYEAQ. V was clipped by 3 bases and J by 2 bases, with 14 bases between them. The CDR3 runs 15 residues. CDR3 amino acids: CASSLDRTPPYEQYF. The DNA for the CDR3 is TGTGCCAGCAGCTTGGACCGCACGCCTCCCTACGAGCAGTACTTC. Combining the CDR3 with reference TRBV7-6 and TRBJ2-7 gives the whole variable domain GAGVSQSPRYKVTKRGQDVALRCDPISGHVSLYWYRQALGQGPEFLTYFNYEAQQDKSGLPNDRFSAERPEGSISTLTIQRTEQRDSAMYRCASSLDRTPPYEQYFGPGTRLTVT.

There are many counts of this clonotype. The chain couples TRBV6-4 to TRBJ2-3; D is perhaps TRBD2 (5 bases). The V gene's germline CDR1 is MRHNA and CDR2 SNTAGT. Trimming removed 6 bases at V and 0 bases at J, with 13 bases between. The length of the CDR3 is 15 residues. The CDR3 DNA follows: TGTGCCAGCAGCGATGGACTTTCTAGCACAGATACGCAGTATTTT. Amino acids: CASSDGLSSTDTQYF.

This clonotype was seen a handful of times. The chain combines TRBV27 with TRBJ2-2, with TRBD2 matching over 10 bases. This CDR3 is 16 amino acids long. The germline gives CDR1 MNHEY, CDR2 SMNVEV (reference sequence). Trimming at V came to 6 bases and at J to 5 bases, leaving 9 bases not matched to a gene. The CDR3 DNA reads TGTGCCAGCAGCTCTACTAGCGGGGAGGGGACCGGGGAGCTGTTTTTT. Protein product: CASSSTSGEGTGELFF.

This clonotype was seen many times. This chain links TRBV7-9 with TRBJ1-2, with D tentatively TRBD1 (6 bases). The CDR3 has 15 amino acids. The V end lost 5 bases, the J end lost 8 bases, and 21 bases lay between the germline ends. The germline gives CDR1 SEHNR, CDR2 FQNEAQ (reference sequence). The CDR3 nucleotides read TGTGCCAGCAGCGCCCGAGAACAGGGCTTGCGGGGCTACACCTTC. Protein: CASSAREQGLRGYTF.

This clonotype was found many times. The V call is TRBV20-1, the J call TRBJ2-7, with 7 bases that match TRBD1. Germline CDR1 DFQATT, CDR2 SNEGSKA (reference sequence). This CDR3 is 14 amino acids long. V dropped 0 bases and J dropped 2; count of bases not matched to a gene: 4. Here the CDR3 reads CSARDLGGTYEQYF. CDR3 sequence (DNA): TGCAGTGCTAGAGATCTAGGGGGCACCTACGAGCAGTACTTC.

The chain links TRBV7-9 to TRBJ2-7; D gene uncertain. CDR3 length: 13 residues. Per germline, CDR1 SEHNR and CDR2 FQNEAQ (reference sequence). Trimming took off 7 bases at V and 1 base at J, with 11 bases between the two ends. In nucleotides, the CDR3 is TGTGCCAGCACCTCGGTCGGTTCCTACGAGCAGTACTTC. Its protein product is CASTSVGSYEQYF.

The chain couples TRBV20-1 to TRBJ2-7; TRBD2 aligns across 13 bases. V lost 4 bases and J lost 0; bases outside the gene matches: 9. Germline V CDR1 and CDR2: DFQATT, SNEGSKA (reference sequence). The CDR3 runs to 17 residues. The CDR3 sequence is CSAIGTSGVHYSYEQYF. In nucleotides, the CDR3 is TGCAGTGCTATAGGGACTAGCGGGGTCCACTACTCCTACGAGCAGTACTTC.

In the case of this clonotype: A much larger clone sits a single nucleotide away, making a read error possible. This CDR3 is missing its conserved last phenylalanine or tryptophan, likely due to a read error. The CDR3: CAISANTLGRYEQYL. The CDR3 DNA follows: TGTGCCATCAGTGCCAACACACTTGGGCGCTACGAGCAGTACTTG. J is TRBJ2-7 and V is TRBV10-3; D not certain. The CDR3 is 15 residues long. V lost 4 bases to trimming and J lost 3 bases, with 16 bases between them. Germline CDR1 ENHRY, CDR2 SYGVKD.

This clonotype occurred a few times. At one end the junction does not follow the germline gene, possibly because of a read error. The chain recombines TRBV7-9 with TRBJ2-7; D may be TRBD1 (6 bases). CDR1 and CDR2 from the germline V gene are SEHNR and FQNEAQ (reference sequence). This CDR3 spans 11 amino acids. The CDR3 sequence is CASSSTDSSVF. CDR3 nucleotides: TGTGCCAGCAGCTCTACGGACAGCTCGGTCTTC. The complete variable domain, with remaining parts taken from reference TRBV7-9 and TRBJ2-7, reads DTGVSQNPRHKITKRGQNVTFRCDPISEHNRLYWYRQTLGQGPEFLTYFQNEAQLEKSRLLSDRFSAERPKGSFSTLEIQRTEQGDSAMYLCASSSTDSSVFGPGTRLTVT.

This clonotype was seen only a few times. J is TRBJ2-5 and V is TRBV12-3 or TRBV12-4; 8 bases align to TRBD2. V lost 6 bases to trimming and J lost 0 bases; unmatched junction nucleotides: 6. The CDR3 extends over 15 amino acids. Here the CDR3 DNA reads TGTGCCAGCAGATCCGGGGGGGCCAACCAAGAGACCCAGTACTTC. Protein: CASRSGGANQETQYF.

This clonotype was recorded at least ten times. At one of its ends the junction is not consistent with the germline gene, which may arise from a read error. This chain joins TRBV7-7 and TRBJ2-2, with 8 bases fitting TRBD2. There are 16 residues in the CDR3. Germline V gene lookup returns CDR1 SSHAT and CDR2 FNYEAQ (reference sequence). The CDR3 sequence is CASSLRTSSGTGELFF. The CDR3 DNA follows: TGTGCTAGCAGCCTCCGGACTAGCTCGGGCACCGGGGAGCTGTTTTTT. The full variable domain, its missing parts supplied by reference TRBV7-7 and TRBJ2-2, is GAGVSQSPRYKVTKRGQDVTLRCDPISSHATLYWYQQALGQGPEFLTYFNYEAQPDKSGLPSDRFSAERPEGSISTLTIQRTEQRDSAMYRCASSLRTSSGTGELFFGEGSRLTVL.

The rearrangement links TRBV27 to TRBJ2-7; D gene uncertain. The CDR3 consists of 15 residues. Trimming took off 6 bases at V and 2 bases at J, with 17 bases between the two ends. Germline values: CDR1 MNHEY, CDR2 SMNVEV (reference sequence). The CDR3 sequence is CASRVDTNTAYEQYF. In DNA form, the CDR3 reads TGTGCCAGCAGAGTTGACACCAACACTGCCTACGAGCAGTACTTC.

The rearrangement joins TRBV19 to TRBJ2-5; maybe TRBD1 (6 bases). V was clipped by 7 bases and J by 5 bases, with 17 bases between them. The CDR3 totals 14 residues. Per germline, CDR1 LNHDA and CDR2 SQIVND (reference sequence). The CDR3 region is CASNGHRDAETQYF. The CDR3 nucleotides read TGTGCCAGTAACGGGCACAGGGACGCGGAGACCCAGTACTTC.

The sample holds a few counts of this clonotype. This chain uses TRBV6-2 or TRBV6-3 with TRBJ1-1, with D possibly being TRBD1 (5 bases). With 6 bases removed from V and 7 bases from J, the gap between germline ends came to 18 bases. The germline gives CDR1 MNHEY, CDR2 SVGEGT. The CDR3 runs to 14 residues. The CDR3 spells CASSLPRDGDEAFF. CDR3 sequence (DNA): TGTGCCAGCAGCCTACCCCGGGACGGGGATGAAGCTTTCTTT.

The chain links TRBV27 to TRBJ2-5; the match to TRBD2 covers 12 bases. CDR1 MNHEY and CDR2 SMNVEV come from the germline V gene (reference sequence). The J segment lost 5 bases and the V segment lost 5 bases, leaving 6 bases of the junction unmatched. This CDR3 has 15 amino acids. The CDR3 protein is CASSLTSGGMETQYF. DNA for the CDR3: TGTGCCAGCAGTCTAACTAGCGGGGGGATGGAGACCCAGTACTTC.

This clonotype has more than one count but fewer than ten. This chain joins TRBV15 and TRBJ1-1; 9 bases agree with TRBD1. V trimming: 3 bases; J trimming: 5 bases; junction bases outside the gene matches: 7. The CDR3 length is 15 residues. The germline CDR1 and CDR2 sequences are LNHNV and YYDKDF (reference sequence). Here the CDR3 reads CATSRTGTGKTEAFF. The CDR3 DNA reads as TGTGCCACCAGCAGGACAGGGACAGGGAAAACTGAAGCTTTCTTT.

This clonotype was observed many times. The chain combines TRBV7-9 with TRBJ1-1, with D uncertain. Germline CDR1 SEHNR, CDR2 FQNEAQ (reference sequence). The V end lost 3 bases, the J end lost 1 base, and 3 bases lay between the germline ends. CDR3 size: 12 residues. The CDR3 is CASSFGNTEAFF. In DNA form, the CDR3 reads TGTGCCAGCAGCTTCGGGAACACTGAAGCTTTCTTT.